A selection of T cell receptor beta chains follows, all from one sample in a study of blood T cell repertoires in COVID-19. Repertoires were generated with immunoSEQ multiplex PCR, while TCRdb's copy carries only in-frame clones and drops some. This sample has around 120,000 clones; over 70% occur once, and the top ten carry less than 30%. Sequencing was carried out using peripheral blood. All receptors come from a woman in her 70s with acute or convalescent COVID-19. The CDR3 runs from the conserved cysteine through the conserved F or W. The order of the fields is clone size, J gene, V gene, D gene, CDR3 protein, CDR3 DNA. The D gene is left open where the match is weak. Expanded clones are given a class, and other clones once, few, many or no size at all.

. TRBJ1-5 TRBV10-3 TRBD1 CAISETQTGVQPQHF TGTGCCATCAGTGAGACTCAGACAGGGGTTCAGCCCCAGCATTTT
. TRBJ1-2 TRBV3-1/TRBV3-2 TRBD1 CASSQGRDRPSSYTF TGTGCCAGCAGCCAGGGGAGGGACAGGCCGTCCTCCTACACCTTC
. TRBJ2-3 TRBV11-2 . CASSLDGLGGGASTDTQYF TGTGCCAGCAGCTTAGATGGGCTTGGAGGGGGGGCTAGCACAGATACGCAGTATTTT
. TRBJ2-2 TRBV27 TRBD1 CASRNRDRGSGELFF TGTGCCAGCAGGAACCGGGACAGGGGGTCCGGGGAGCTGTTTTTT
. TRBJ1-1 TRBV5-1 TRBD1 CASSTRQGAATEAFF TGCGCCAGCAGCACCCGACAGGGGGCGGCCACTGAAGCTTTCTTT
. TRBJ2-6 TRBV12-3/TRBV12-4 . CASSLRGANVLTF TGTGCCAGCAGTTTACGGGGGGCCAACGTCCTGACTTTC
. TRBJ1-1 TRBV2 TRBD1 CASSETGTGRAFF TGTGCCAGCAGTGAAACCGGGACAGGGAGAGCTTTCTTT
. TRBJ1-3 TRBV9 . CASGGAAGNTIYF TGTGCCAGCGGAGGGGCGGCTGGAAACACCATATATTTT
. TRBJ1-1 TRBV19 TRBD1 CASSTRQGNTEAFF TGTGCCAGTAGTACGCGACAGGGTAACACTGAAGCTTTCTTT
. TRBJ2-7 TRBV7-9 TRBD1 CASSSNLDRGITYEQYF TGTGCCAGCAGCTCGAACCTGGACAGGGGAATCACCTACGAGCAGTACTTC
. TRBJ1-3 TRBV6-6 TRBD1 CASSLLHRGPGNTIYF TGTGCCAGCAGTTTATTACACAGGGGGCCTGGAAACACCATATATTTT
. TRBJ2-7 TRBV29-1 . CSVEDPYREIYEQYF TGCAGCGTTGAAGACCCTTACAGGGAGATCTACGAGCAGTACTTC
. TRBJ2-3 TRBV1 . CAKRERGGKTDTQYF TGCGCCAAAAGGGAGCGGGGGGGCAAGACAGATACGCAGTATTTT
. TRBJ1-1 TRBV2 . CATREGEGVTEAFF TGTGCCACCCGGGAGGGGGAAGGGGTTACTGAAGCTTTCTTT
. TRBJ1-5 TRBV13 . CASSLLNQPQHF TGTGCCAGCAGCTTACTAAATCAGCCCCAGCATTTT
. TRBJ1-5 TRBV12-3/TRBV12-4 . CASSFGSNQPQHF TGTGCCAGCAGTTTCGGTAGCAATCAGCCCCAGCATTTT
few TRBJ1-5 TRBV28 TRBD1 CASSSGQGNQPQHF TGTGCCAGCAGTTCCGGACAGGGCAATCAGCCCCAGCATTTT
. TRBJ2-3 TRBV5-6 TRBD1 CASSFARGRPDTQYF TGTGCCAGCAGCTTTGCCAGGGGGCGTCCAGATACGCAGTATTTT
. TRBJ1-2 TRBV7-9 TRBD1 CASSSAGTGDDTF TGTGCCAGCAGCTCCGCCGGGACAGGGGACGACACCTTC
. TRBJ1-5 TRBV28 TRBD1 CASRRTGLGSNQPQHF TGTGCCAGCAGGAGGACAGGGCTTGGGAGCAATCAGCCCCAGCATTTT
. TRBJ2-7 TRBV30 TRBD1 CAWSTTGLNEQYF TGTGCCTGGAGTACGACAGGGTTGAACGAGCAGTACTTC
. TRBJ2-3 TRBV29-1 TRBD2 CSVGSGAPDTQYF TGCAGCGTTGGTAGCGGGGCCCCAGATACGCAGTATTTT
once TRBJ2-5 TRBV29-1 TRBD1 CSVAGTGGTETQYF TGCAGCGTGGCCGGGACAGGGGGTACAGAGACCCAGTACTTC
. TRBJ1-2 TRBV3-1/TRBV3-2 TRBD1 CASSLQGAGGYTF TGTGCCAGCAGCCTACAGGGGGCAGGTGGCTACACCTTC
. TRBJ2-1 TRBV3-1/TRBV3-2 . CASSQDSRVVNEQFF TGTGCCAGCAGCCAAGACTCCAGGGTAGTTAATGAGCAGTTCTTC
. TRBJ1-6 TRBV24-1 . CATSSPPGCNSPLHF TGTGCCACCAGTTCCCCCCCGGGTTGCAATTCACCCCTCCACTTT